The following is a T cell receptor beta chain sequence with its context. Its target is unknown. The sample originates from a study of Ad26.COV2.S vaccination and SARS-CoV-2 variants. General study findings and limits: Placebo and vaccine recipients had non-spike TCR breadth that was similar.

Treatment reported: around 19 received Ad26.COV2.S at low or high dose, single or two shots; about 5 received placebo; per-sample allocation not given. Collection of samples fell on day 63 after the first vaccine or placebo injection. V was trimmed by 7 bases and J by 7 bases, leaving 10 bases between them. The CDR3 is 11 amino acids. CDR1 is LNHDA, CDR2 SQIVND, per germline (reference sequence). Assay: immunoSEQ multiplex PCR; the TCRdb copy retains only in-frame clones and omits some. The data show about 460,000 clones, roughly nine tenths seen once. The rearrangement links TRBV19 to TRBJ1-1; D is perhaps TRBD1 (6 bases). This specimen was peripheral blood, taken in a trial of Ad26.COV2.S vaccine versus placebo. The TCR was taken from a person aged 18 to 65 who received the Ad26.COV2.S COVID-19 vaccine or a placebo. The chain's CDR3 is CASMRTDEAFF. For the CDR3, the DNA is TGTGCCAGTATGAGGACAGATGAAGCTTTCTTT.